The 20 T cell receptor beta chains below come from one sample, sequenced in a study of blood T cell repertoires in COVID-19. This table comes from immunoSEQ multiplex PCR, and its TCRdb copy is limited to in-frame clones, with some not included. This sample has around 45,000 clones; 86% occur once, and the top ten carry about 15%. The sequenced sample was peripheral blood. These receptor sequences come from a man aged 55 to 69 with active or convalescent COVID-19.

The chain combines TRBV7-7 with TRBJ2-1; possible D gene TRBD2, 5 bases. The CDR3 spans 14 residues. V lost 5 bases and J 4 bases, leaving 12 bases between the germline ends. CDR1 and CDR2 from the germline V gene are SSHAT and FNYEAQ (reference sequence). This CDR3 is CASSPSSGYNEQFF. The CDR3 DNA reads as TGTGCCAGCAGCCCTTCCAGCGGATACAATGAGCAGTTCTTC.

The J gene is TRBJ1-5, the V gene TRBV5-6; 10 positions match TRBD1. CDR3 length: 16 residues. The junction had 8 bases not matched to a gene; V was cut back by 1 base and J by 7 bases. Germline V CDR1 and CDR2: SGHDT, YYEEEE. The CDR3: CASSLRDRGWGQPQHF. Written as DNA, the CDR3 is TGTGCCAGCAGCTTGAGGGACAGGGGCTGGGGGCAGCCCCAGCATTTT.

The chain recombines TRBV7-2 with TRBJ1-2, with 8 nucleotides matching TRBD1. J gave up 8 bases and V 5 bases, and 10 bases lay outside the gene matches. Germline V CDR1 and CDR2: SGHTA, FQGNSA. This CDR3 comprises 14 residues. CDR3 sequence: CASSPDREVWGYTF. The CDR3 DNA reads TGTGCCAGCAGCCCGGACAGGGAGGTTTGGGGCTACACCTTC.

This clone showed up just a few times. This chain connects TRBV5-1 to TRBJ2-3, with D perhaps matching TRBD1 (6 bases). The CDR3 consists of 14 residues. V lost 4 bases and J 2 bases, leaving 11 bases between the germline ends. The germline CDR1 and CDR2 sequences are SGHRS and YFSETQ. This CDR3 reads CASSMGALTDTQYF. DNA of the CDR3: TGCGCCAGCAGCATGGGGGCCCTCACAGATACGCAGTATTTT. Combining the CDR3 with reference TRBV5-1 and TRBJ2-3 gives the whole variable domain KAGVTQTPRYLIKTRGQQVTLSCSPISGHRSVSWYQQTPGQGLQFLFEYFSETQRNKGNFPGRFSGRQFSNSRSEMNVSTLELGDSALYLCASSMGALTDTQYFGPGTRLTVL.

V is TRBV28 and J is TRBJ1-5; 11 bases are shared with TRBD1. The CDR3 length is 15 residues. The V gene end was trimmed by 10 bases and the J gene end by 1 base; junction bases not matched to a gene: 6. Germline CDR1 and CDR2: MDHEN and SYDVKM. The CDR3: CAMGTGGGSNQPQHF. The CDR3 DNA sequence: TGTGCCATGGGGACAGGGGGGGGAAGCAATCAGCCCCAGCATTTT.

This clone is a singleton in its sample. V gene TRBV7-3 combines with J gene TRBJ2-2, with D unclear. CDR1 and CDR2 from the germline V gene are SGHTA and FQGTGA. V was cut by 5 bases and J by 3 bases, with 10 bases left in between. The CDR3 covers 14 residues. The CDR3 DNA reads TGTGCCAGCAGCATTACAAGTTACACCGGGGAGCTGTTTTTT. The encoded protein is CASSITSYTGELFF.

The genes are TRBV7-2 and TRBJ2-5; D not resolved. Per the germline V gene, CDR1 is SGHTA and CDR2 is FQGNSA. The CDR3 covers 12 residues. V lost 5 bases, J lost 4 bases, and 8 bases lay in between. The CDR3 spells CASSPYGETQYF. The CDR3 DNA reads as TGTGCCAGCAGCCCCTATGGAGAGACCCAGTACTTC.

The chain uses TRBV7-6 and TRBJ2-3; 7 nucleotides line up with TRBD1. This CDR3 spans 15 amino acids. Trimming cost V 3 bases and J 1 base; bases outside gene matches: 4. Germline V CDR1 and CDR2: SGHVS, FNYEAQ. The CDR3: CASSFRDSGTDTQYF. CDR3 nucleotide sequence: TGTGCCAGCAGCTTCCGGGACAGCGGCACAGATACGCAGTATTTT.

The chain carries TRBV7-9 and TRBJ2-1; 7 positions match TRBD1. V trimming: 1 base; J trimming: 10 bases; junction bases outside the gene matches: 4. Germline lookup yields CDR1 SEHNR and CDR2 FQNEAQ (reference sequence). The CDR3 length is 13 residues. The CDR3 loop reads CASSLDGDREQFF. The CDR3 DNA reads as TGTGCCAGCAGCTTAGACGGGGACAGAGAGCAGTTCTTC.

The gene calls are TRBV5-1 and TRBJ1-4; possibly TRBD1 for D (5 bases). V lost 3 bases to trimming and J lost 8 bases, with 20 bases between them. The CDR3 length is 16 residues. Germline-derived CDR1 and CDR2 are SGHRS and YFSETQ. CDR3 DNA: TGCGCCAGCAGCTCCATCGGGGGAGGGAGTGGAGAAAAACTGTTTTTT. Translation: CASSSIGGGSGEKLFF. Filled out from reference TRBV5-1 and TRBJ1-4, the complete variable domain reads KAGVTQTPRYLIKTRGQQVTLSCSPISGHRSVSWYQQTPGQGLQFLFEYFSETQRNKGNFPGRFSGRQFSNSRSEMNVSTLELGDSALYLCASSSIGGGSGEKLFFGSGTQLSVL.

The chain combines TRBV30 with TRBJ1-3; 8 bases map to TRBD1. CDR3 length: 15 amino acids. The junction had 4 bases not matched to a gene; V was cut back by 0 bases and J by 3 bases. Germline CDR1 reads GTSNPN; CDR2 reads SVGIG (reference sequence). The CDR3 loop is CAWSVSGTGGNTIYF. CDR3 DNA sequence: TGTGCCTGGAGTGTATCCGGGACAGGTGGAAACACCATATATTTT.

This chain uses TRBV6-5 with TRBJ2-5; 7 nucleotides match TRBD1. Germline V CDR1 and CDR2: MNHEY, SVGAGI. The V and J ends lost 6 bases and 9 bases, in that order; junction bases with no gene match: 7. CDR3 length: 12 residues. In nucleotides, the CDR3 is TGTGCCAGCAGCCGGGACAGTCGGTCCCAGTACTTC. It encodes CASSRDSRSQYF.

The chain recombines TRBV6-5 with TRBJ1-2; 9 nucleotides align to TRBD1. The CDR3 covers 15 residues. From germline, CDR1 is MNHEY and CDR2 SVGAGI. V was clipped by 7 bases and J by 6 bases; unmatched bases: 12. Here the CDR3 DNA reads TGTGCCAGCAAGATACCGGGACAGGGCAAGGATGGCTACACCTTC. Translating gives CASKIPGQGKDGYTF.

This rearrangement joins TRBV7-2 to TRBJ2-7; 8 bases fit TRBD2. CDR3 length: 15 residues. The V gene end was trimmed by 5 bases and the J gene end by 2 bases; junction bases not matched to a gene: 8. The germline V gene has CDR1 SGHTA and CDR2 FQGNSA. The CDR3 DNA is TGTGCCAGCAGCGCAAGCGGGGGCTTAACCTACGAGCAGTACTTC. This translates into CASSASGGLTYEQYF.

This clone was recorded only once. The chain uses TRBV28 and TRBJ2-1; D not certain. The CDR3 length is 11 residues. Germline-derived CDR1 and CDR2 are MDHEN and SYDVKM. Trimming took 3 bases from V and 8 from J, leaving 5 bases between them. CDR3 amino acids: CASSFMYEQFF. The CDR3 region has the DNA TGTGCCAGCAGTTTCATGTATGAGCAGTTCTTC.

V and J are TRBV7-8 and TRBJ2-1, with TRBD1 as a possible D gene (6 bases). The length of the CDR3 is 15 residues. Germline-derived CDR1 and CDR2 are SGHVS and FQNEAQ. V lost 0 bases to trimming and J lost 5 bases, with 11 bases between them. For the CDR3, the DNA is TGTGCCAGCAGCTTAGCCGGGACAAGAGACAATGAGCAGTTCTTC. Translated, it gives CASSLAGTRDNEQFF.

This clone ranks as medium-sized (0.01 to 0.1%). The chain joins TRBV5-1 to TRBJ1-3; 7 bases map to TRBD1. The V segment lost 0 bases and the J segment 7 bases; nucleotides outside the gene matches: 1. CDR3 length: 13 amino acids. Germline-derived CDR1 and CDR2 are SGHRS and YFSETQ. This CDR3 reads CASSLEGANTIYF. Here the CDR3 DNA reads TGCGCCAGCAGCTTGGAGGGGGCGAACACCATATATTTT.

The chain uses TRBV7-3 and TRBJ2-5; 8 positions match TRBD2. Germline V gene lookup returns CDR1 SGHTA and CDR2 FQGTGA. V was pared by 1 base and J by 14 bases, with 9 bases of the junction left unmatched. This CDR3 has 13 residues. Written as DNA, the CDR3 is TGTGCCAGCAGCTTAATAGGTAGCGGGGTCTCCTACTTC. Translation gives CASSLIGSGVSYF.

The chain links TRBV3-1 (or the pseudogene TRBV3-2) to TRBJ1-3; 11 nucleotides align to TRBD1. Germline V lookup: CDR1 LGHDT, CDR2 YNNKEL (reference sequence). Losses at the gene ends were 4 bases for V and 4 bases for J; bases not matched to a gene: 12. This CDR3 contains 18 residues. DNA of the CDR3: TGTGCCAGCAGCCGGGGCTCTGGGACAGGGGGTTCAGGAAACACCATATATTTT. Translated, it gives CASSRGSGTGGSGNTIYF.

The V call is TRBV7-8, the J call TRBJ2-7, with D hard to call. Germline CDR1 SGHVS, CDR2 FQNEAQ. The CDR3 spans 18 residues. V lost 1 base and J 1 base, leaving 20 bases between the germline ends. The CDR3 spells CASSLVAPFSISSYEQYF. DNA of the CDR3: TGTGCCAGCAGCTTAGTGGCCCCCTTTTCAATTTCATCCTACGAGCAGTACTTC.